The 16 T cell receptor beta chains below come from one sample, sequenced in a study of tissue T cells after allogeneic stem cell transplantation. As to time point: mouse harvest day 7 after allogeneic transplant. Mouse grafts combined 10^7 T-cell-depleted bone marrow cells with 10^6 splenic CD5+ T cells. The protocol was immunoSEQ multiplex PCR, while the TCRdb copy is restricted to in-frame clones and leaves out a portion. The sample lists under 6,000 clones; approximately 45% were seen once. The specimen was gut tissue. These TCRs come from a female BALB/c mouse given C57BL/6 T cells with graft-versus-host disease after an allogeneic hematopoietic cell transplant.

This clone was observed a handful of times. Genes and germline come from the mouse. The CDR3 end lies 1 residue beyond the end of the read and is filled in from the germline J gene. V usage is TRBV26 and J usage is TRBJ2-4; D not certain. The CDR3 spans 13 residues. Germline loops: CDR1 KGHPV, CDR2 FQNQEV (reference sequence). Between the trimmed V and J ends, which lost 6 bases and 0 bases, there was a span of 7 bases. The CDR3 DNA, read in part, is TGTGCCAGCAGCCCGAATAGTCAAAACACCTTGTAC. Protein sequence: CASSPNSQNTLY. The whole CDR3 sequence reads CASSPNSQNTLYF.

Worth noting for this clone: Gene names follow the mouse nomenclature. The read halts 1 residue ahead of the CDR3 end, with the missing end drawn from the germline J gene. V is TRBV26 and J is TRBJ1-6, with D possibly being TRBD1 (6 bases). TRBJ1-6 is identified as an open reading frame with a role that is uncertain. Between the trimmed V and J ends, which lost 4 bases and 7 bases, there was a span of 11 bases. The CDR3 runs 14 residues. CDR1 is KGHPV and CDR2 is FQNQEV in the germline V gene (reference sequence). CDR3 bases read: TGTGCCAGCAGTCGGACAGTTCAGAATTCGCCCCTCTAC. This translates into CASSRTVQNSPLY. The full CDR3 reads CASSRTVQNSPLYF.

About this clone: Germline and genes: mouse. The read terminates 1 residue ahead of where the CDR3 ends, so the germline J gene completes it. The genes are TRBV23 and TRBJ1-1; the DNA was not used to check the table's D call, TRBD1. Germline CDR1 is KGHTA and CDR2 is FQNQQP. CDR3 length: 15 amino acids. The CDR3 loop is CSSSQKRVRDTEVFF. The CDR3 DNA, read in part, is TGCTCCAGCAGTCAAAAACGGGTCAGGGACACAGAAGTCTTC.

On this clone: Gene names are mouse gene names. The read falls 1 residue short of the CDR3 end, and the missing part is taken from the germline J gene. The chain employs TRBV16 and TRBJ2-4; D may correspond to TRBD1 or TRBD2 (5 bases each). The V end was cut by 3 bases, the J end by 0 bases, with 10 bases between. Germline V gives CDR1 SGHSA, CDR2 FRNQAP. The CDR3 has 15 amino acids. The CDR3: CASSFDGASQNTLYF. CDR3 DNA, as far as it was read: TGTGCAAGCAGCTTTGACGGGGCAAGTCAAAACACCTTGTAC.

Points on this clone: Mouse gene names and germline throughout. The read ends 1 residue early relative to the CDR3; the germline J gene fills the gap. This chain joins TRBV12-1 and TRBJ1-1; D gene ambiguous. The germline V and J ends were trimmed by 0 bases and 8 bases, with 3 bases remaining between them. This CDR3 has 10 amino acids. Germline-derived CDR1 and CDR2 are SGHSN and HYEKVE. The CDR3 protein is CASSLLEVFF. Partial CDR3 DNA: TGTGCCAGCTCTCTCCTGGAAGTCTTC.

Regarding this clone: Genes here carry mouse names. Coverage ceases 1 residue before the CDR3 finishes, and the germline J gene fills in the end. V gene TRBV4 combines with J gene TRBJ1-6, with TRBD1 matching over 9 bases. TRBJ1-6 is an ORF, and what it does is uncertain. CDR1 LGHDT and CDR2 YNNKQL come from the germline V gene (reference sequence). The J segment lost 9 bases and the V segment lost 5 bases, leaving 5 bases of the junction unmatched. This CDR3 region has 14 residues. This CDR3 is CASSGDRVVSPLYF. The covered CDR3 bases are TGTGCCAGCAGCGGGGACAGGGTGGTTTCGCCCCTCTAC.

Worth noting for this clone: Mouse names are used for the genes. Read coverage stops 1 residue before the CDR3 terminus; the germline J gene supplies the remainder. The V gene is TRBV19, the J gene TRBJ2-1; unclear D gene. Germline CDR1 reads FNHDT; CDR2 reads SITEND (reference sequence). V lost 2 bases and J 0 bases, leaving 6 bases between the germline ends. The CDR3 covers 14 residues. CDR3 loop: CASSIRVNYAEQFF. CDR3 bases read: TGTGCCAGCAGTATTCGGGTTAACTATGCTGAGCAGTTC.

This clone was recorded only once. The listed genes are named as in mouse. Read coverage stops 1 residue before the CDR3 terminus; the germline J gene supplies the remainder. This chain uses TRBV12-1 with TRBJ2-1; possible D gene TRBD1, 6 bases. CDR1 SGHSN and CDR2 HYEKVE come from the germline V gene. Between the trimmed V and J ends, which lost 0 bases and 3 bases, there was a span of 11 bases. The CDR3 is 15 amino acids. The sequenced part of the CDR3 DNA is TGTGCCAGCTCTCTCACAGGGTGGGGCTATGCTGAGCAGTTC. Translating gives CASSLTGWGYAEQF. The entire CDR3 protein reads CASSLTGWGYAEQFF.

On this clone itself: Gene names and germline refer to mouse. The read comes to an end 1 residue before the CDR3 does, leaving the germline J gene to fill in the end. The rearrangement links TRBV23 to TRBJ2-5; the table assigns TRBD1, which was not confirmed against the DNA. CDR1 is KGHTA, CDR2 FQNQQP, per germline. The CDR3 runs to 14 residues. CDR3 bases read: TGCTCCAGCAGTCCCCGACAGAACCAAGACACCCAGTAC. Translation gives CSSSPRQNQDTQY. The whole CDR3 protein is CSSSPRQNQDTQYF. The variable domain in full, completed from reference TRBV23 and TRBJ2-5, reads DAAVTQKPRYLIKMKGQEAEMKCIPEKGHTAVFWYQQKQSKELKFLIYFQNQQPLDQIDMVKERFSAVCPSSSLCSLGIRTCEAEDSALYLCSSSPRQNQDTQYFGPGTRLLVL.

About this clone: Genes and germline are mouse. The CDR3 end is not reached by the read, which stops 1 residue before it; the germline J gene fills it in. V gene TRBV3 combines with J gene TRBJ2-3; D possibly uses TRBD1 or TRBD2 (5 bases each). The CDR3 totals 15 residues. Between the trimmed V and J ends, which lost 1 base and 0 bases, there was a span of 8 bases. From germline, CDR1 is SNHLY and CDR2 FYNGKV (reference sequence). CDR3 residues: CASSLGGSSAETLYF. Partial CDR3 DNA: TGTGCCAGCAGCTTAGGGGGGTCTAGTGCAGAAACGCTGTAT.

With respect to this clone: Gene and germline names: mouse. The CDR3 end is not reached by the read, which stops 1 residue before it; the germline J gene fills it in. The chain combines TRBV16 with TRBJ1-1, with TRBD1 matching 9 bases. Germline CDR1 is SGHSA and CDR2 is FRNQAP. Losses at the gene ends were 5 bases for V and 3 bases for J; bases not matched to a gene: 4. This CDR3 spans 14 amino acids. CDR3 DNA (partial): TGTGCAAGCAGCCCCGGGACAGGGTACACAGAAGTCTTC. It codes for CASSPGTGYTEVF. The CDR3 in full is CASSPGTGYTEVFF.

This clone appeared a few times. All gene names here are mouse names. The CDR3 end lies 1 residue beyond the end of the read and is filled in from the germline J gene. The V call is TRBV13-2, the J call TRBJ2-5; D possibly corresponds to TRBD2 (5 bases). Trimming shortened V by 2 bases and J by 3 bases, and 7 bases separated the two germline ends. The CDR3 has 13 amino acids. Germline CDR1 reads NNHNN; CDR2 reads SYGAGS (reference sequence). The CDR3: CASGELGQDTQYF. CDR3 DNA (partial): TGTGCCAGCGGTGAGCTGGGTCAAGACACCCAGTAC.

Worth noting for this clone: All gene names here are mouse names. CDR3 bases read: TGTGCAAGCAGCTTAGATAGTGCAGAAACGCTGTAT. Translating it yields CASSLDSAETLY. In full, the CDR3 reads CASSLDSAETLYF. The rearrangement links TRBV16 to TRBJ2-3; D unclear. The read finishes 1 residue shy of the CDR3 end, and the germline J gene is used to complete it. Trimming took 0 bases from V and 0 from J, leaving 1 base between them. The germline V gene encodes CDR1 SGHSA and CDR2 FRNQAP. The CDR3 is made up of 13 amino acids.

In regard to this clone: The genes are named according to mouse. The read ends 1 residue shy of where the CDR3 ends; the end is completed using the germline J gene. The V and J genes are TRBV29 and TRBJ1-5; D perhaps matches TRBD1 (6 bases). The CDR3 totals 15 residues. Trimming took off 3 bases at V and 1 base at J, with 10 bases between the two ends. Germline CDR1 and CDR2: MSHET and SYDVDS. The DNA read from the CDR3 is TGTGCTAGCAGTTTCCCGGGACAAAACAACCAGGCTCCGCTT. This encodes CASSFPGQNNQAPL. The full CDR3 protein is CASSFPGQNNQAPLF.

Remarks on this clone: Gene names are mouse gene names. From the germline J gene comes the end of the CDR3, since the read stops 1 residue before it. The J gene is TRBJ1-2, the V gene TRBV1; 9 positions match TRBD1. Germline CDR1 and CDR2: NSQYPW and LRSPGD (reference sequence). Unmatched junction bases numbered 6, after V lost 3 bases and J lost 4 bases. The CDR3 consists of 15 residues. The covered CDR3 bases are TGCACCTGCAGTGCCCGGGACAGGGAGGGCTCCGACTACACC. The encoded protein is CTCSARDREGSDYT. The entire CDR3 reads CTCSARDREGSDYTF.

With regard to this clone: All gene names here are mouse names. Coverage ceases 1 residue before the CDR3 finishes, and the germline J gene fills in the end. The V call is TRBV26, the J call TRBJ2-3; 10 bases are shared with TRBD1. The CDR3 covers 15 residues. V was pared by 4 bases and J by 2 bases, with 3 bases of the junction left unmatched. Germline V CDR1 and CDR2: KGHPV, FQNQEV (reference sequence). CDR3: CASSQGQGYAETLYF. The DNA read from the CDR3 is TGTGCCAGCAGTCAGGGACAGGGGTATGCAGAAACGCTGTAT.